This T cell receptor (beta chain) was captured by sequencing in a study of response to subunit inactivated influenza vaccine. TCRdb analysed the RT-PCR reads with MiXCR anew, one entry per CDR3 protein. Of around 570,000 distinct CDR3 sequences listed, over 9% were seen once; the top ten hold 9.5% to 11%. This clonotype was detected ten times or more. Trimming shortened V by 0 bases and J by 6 bases, and 9 bases separated the two germline ends. The V gene's germline CDR1 is LNHNV and CDR2 YYDKDF (reference sequence). The CDR3 covers 14 residues. The same data also went into a second study, on T cells expressing NK-cell markers. According to that study: Generation of TCR beta cDNA was performed by 5'RACE template switching incorporating UMIs. The study sequenced eight donors, seven HCMV-seropositive and one seronegative. An anti-gamma-delta TCR antibody confined sorting to alpha-beta TCR T cells across several of the experiments. The share of CD8+ T cells held by dominant NKG2C+ clonotypes was about 1.0-7.5% in roughly 6 donors. There were a few donors in whom these clonotypes also led the CD3+CD56-NKG2C+ fraction.

V is TRBV15 and J is TRBJ2-1; D is ambiguous. The sample in question was PBMCs from blood, obtained on the day of vaccination. This clonotype was obtained from a man in his fifties or sixties who received an inactivated influenza vaccine. CDR3 DNA: TGTGCCACCAGCAGAGATCTATTGGCCAATGAGCAGTTCTTC. Encoded protein: CATSRDLLANEQFF.